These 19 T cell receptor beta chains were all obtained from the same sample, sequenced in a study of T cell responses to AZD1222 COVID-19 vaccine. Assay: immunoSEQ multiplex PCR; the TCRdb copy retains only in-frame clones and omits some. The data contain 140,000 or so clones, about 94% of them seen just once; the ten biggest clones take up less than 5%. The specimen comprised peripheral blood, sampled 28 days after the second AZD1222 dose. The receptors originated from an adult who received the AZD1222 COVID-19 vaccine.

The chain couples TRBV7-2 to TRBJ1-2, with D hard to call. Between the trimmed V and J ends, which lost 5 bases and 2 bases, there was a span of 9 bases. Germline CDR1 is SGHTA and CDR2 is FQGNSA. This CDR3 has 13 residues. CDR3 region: CASSPTANYGYTF. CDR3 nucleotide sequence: TGTGCCAGCAGCCCCACCGCAAACTATGGCTACACCTTC.

Here the CDR3 DNA reads TGTGCCAGCAGCTTAGGGGGCAGGAGGGCGGGCGGCTACACCTTC. Translating gives CASSLGGRRAGGYTF. The rearrangement uses TRBV13 and TRBJ1-2; D is unresolved. V dropped 0 bases and J dropped 8 bases, with 16 bases sitting between them. The CDR3 is made up of 15 amino acids. Germline CDR1 and CDR2: PRHDT and FYEKMQ (reference sequence).

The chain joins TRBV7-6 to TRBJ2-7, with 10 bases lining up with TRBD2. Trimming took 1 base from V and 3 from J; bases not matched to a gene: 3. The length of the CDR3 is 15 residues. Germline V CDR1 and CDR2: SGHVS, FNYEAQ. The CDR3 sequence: CASSLELAGSYEQYF. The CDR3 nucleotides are TGTGCCAGCAGCTTAGAACTAGCGGGAAGCTACGAGCAGTACTTC.

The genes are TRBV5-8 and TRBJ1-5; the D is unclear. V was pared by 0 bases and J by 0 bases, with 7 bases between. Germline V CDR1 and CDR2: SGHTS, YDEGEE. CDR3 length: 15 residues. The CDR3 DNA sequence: TGTGCCAGCAGCTTGGGGCAGCATAGCAATCAGCCCCAGCATTTT. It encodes CASSLGQHSNQPQHF. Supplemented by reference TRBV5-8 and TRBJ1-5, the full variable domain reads EAGVTQSPTHLIKTRGQQATLRCSPISGHTSVYWYQQALGLGLQFLLWYDEGEERNRGNFPPRFSGRQFPNYSSELNVNALELEDSALYLCASSLGQHSNQPQHFGDGTRLSIL.

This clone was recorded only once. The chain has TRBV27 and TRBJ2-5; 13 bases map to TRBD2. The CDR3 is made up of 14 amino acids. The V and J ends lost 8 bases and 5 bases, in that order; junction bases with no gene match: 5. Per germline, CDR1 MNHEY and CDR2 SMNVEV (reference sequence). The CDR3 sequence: CASPGTSGMETQYF. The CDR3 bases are TGTGCCAGCCCCGGGACTAGCGGGATGGAGACCCAGTACTTC.

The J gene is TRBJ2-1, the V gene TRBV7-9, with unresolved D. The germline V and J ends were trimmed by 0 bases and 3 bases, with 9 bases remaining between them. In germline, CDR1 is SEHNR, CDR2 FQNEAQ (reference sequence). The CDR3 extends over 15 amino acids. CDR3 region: CASSLAGLDYNEQFF. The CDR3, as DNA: TGTGCCAGCAGCTTAGCGGGGTTGGACTACAATGAGCAGTTCTTC. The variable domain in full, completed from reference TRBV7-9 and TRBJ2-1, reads DTGVSQNPRHKITKRGQNVTFRCDPISEHNRLYWYRQTLGQGPEFLTYFQNEAQLEKSRLLSDRFSAERPKGSFSTLEIQRTEQGDSAMYLCASSLAGLDYNEQFFGPGTRLTVL.

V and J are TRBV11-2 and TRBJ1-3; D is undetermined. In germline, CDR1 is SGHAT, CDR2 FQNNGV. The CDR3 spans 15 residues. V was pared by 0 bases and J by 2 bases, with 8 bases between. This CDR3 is CASSLEHQAGNTIYF. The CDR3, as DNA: TGTGCCAGCAGCTTAGAACACCAGGCTGGAAACACCATATATTTT. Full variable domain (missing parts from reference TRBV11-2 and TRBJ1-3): EAGVAQSPRYKIIEKRQSVAFWCNPISGHATLYWYQQILGQGPKLLIQFQNNGVVDDSQLPKDRFSAERLKGVDSTLKIQPAKLEDSAVYLCASSLEHQAGNTIYFGEGSWLTVV.

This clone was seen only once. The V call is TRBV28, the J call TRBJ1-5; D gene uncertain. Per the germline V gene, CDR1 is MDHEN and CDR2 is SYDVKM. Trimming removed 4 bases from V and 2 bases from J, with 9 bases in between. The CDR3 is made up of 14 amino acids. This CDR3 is CASSSPRGNQPQHF. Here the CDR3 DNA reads TGTGCCAGCAGTTCACCAAGGGGCAATCAGCCCCAGCATTTT.

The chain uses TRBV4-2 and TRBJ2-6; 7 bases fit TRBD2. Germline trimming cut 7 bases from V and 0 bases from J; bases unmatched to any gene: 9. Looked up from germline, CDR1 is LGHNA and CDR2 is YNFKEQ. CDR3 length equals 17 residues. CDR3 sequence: CASTPVGGDSGANVLTF. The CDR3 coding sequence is TGTGCCAGCACCCCGGTGGGGGGGGACTCTGGGGCCAACGTCCTGACTTTC.

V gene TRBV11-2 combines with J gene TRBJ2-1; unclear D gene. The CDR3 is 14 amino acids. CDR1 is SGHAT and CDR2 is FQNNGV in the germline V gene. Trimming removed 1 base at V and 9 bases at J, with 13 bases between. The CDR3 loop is CASSLALRTGEQFF. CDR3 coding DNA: TGTGCCAGCAGCTTAGCCCTTCGAACGGGTGAGCAGTTCTTC.

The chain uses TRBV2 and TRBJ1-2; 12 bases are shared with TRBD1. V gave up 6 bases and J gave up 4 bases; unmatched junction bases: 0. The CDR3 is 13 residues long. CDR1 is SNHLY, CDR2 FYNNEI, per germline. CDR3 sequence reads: CASRGQGAYGYTF. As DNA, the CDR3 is TGTGCCAGCAGGGGACAGGGGGCCTATGGCTACACCTTC. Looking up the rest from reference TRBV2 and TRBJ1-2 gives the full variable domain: EPEVTQTPSHQVTQMGQEVILRCVPISNHLYFYWYRQILGQKVEFLVSFYNNEISEKSEIFDDQFSVERPDGSNFTLKIRSTKLEDSAMYFCASRGQGAYGYTFGSGTRLTVV.

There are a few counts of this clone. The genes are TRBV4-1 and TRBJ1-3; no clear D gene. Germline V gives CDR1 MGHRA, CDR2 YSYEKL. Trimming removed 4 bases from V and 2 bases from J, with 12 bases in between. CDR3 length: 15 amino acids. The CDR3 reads CASSLKTGPGNTIYF. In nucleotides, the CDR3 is TGCGCCAGCAGCCTCAAGACGGGCCCTGGAAACACCATATATTTT.

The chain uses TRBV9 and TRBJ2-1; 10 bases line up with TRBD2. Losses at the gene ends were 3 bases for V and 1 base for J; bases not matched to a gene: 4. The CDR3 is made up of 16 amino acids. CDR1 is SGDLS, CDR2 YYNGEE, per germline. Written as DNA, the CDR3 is TGTGCCAGCAGCGGATCTAGCGGGGGTTCCTACAATGAGCAGTTCTTC. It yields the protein CASSGSSGGSYNEQFF.

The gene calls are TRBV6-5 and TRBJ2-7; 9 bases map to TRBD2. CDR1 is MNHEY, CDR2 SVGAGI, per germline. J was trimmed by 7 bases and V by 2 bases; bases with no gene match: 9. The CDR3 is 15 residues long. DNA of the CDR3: TGTGCCAGCAGTTACGGGGCGGGAGGGCCAGGTGAGCAGTACTTC. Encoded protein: CASSYGAGGPGEQYF.

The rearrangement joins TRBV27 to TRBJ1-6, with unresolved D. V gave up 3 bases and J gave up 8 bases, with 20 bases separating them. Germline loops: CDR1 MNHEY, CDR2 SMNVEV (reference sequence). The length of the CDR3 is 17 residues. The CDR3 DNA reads TGTGCCAGCAGTTTGAGACAACTCGGGGAAGAGCATTCACCCCTCCACTTT. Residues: CASSLRQLGEEHSPLHF.

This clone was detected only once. CDR3 nucleotide sequence: TGTGCCAGCAGCTTGCTATTATCGGGGGCGGGGAATGAGCAGTTCTTC. It is translated as CASSLLLSGAGNEQFF. The V gene is TRBV5-4, the J gene TRBJ2-1; either TRBD1 or TRBD2 may fit D (6 bases each). Germline CDR1 and CDR2: SGHNT and YYREEE (reference sequence). The V end was cut by 1 base, the J end by 7 bases, with 18 bases between. The CDR3 is 16 amino acids.

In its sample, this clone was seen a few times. CDR3 coding DNA: TGTGCCAGCAGCCAAACGCTTTGGGCGGGGGGGCTGGTCGGGGAGCTGTTTTTT. Translated, it gives CASSQTLWAGGLVGELFF. V and J are TRBV5-4 and TRBJ2-2; 9 bases agree with TRBD2. The CDR3 is 18 amino acids. Germline V gene lookup returns CDR1 SGHNT and CDR2 YYREEE (reference sequence). The V segment lost 4 bases and the J segment 7 bases; nucleotides outside the gene matches: 17.

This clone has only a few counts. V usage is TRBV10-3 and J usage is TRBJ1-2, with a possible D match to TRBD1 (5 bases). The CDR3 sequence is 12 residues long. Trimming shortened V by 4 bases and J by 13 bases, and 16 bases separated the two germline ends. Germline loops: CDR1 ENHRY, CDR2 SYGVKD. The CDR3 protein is CAISADTAAGTF. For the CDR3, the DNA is TGTGCCATCAGTGCGGACACCGCGGCGGGCACCTTC.

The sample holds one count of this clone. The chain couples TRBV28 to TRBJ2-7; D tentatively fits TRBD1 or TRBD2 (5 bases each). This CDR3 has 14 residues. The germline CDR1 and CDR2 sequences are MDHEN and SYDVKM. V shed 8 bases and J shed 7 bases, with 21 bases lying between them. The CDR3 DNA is TGTGCCAGCGAGGGTAGTGGGGACCTACGGGAGCAGTACTTC. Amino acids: CASEGSGDLREQYF.